A selection of T cell receptor beta chains follows, all from one sample in a study of T cell changes during pregnancy in multiple sclerosis. Produced via immunoSEQ multiplex PCR; TCRdb's table is partial and in-frame only. The sample comprises about 45,000 clones, 91% of which are singletons, and about 3.1% rests with the top ten. Sequenced material: CD8+ T cells from peripheral blood mononuclear cells, taken in the second trimester of pregnancy. The source of these receptors is a female donor with multiple sclerosis, enrolled in a pregnancy study. CDR3s include the opening cysteine and the closing phenylalanine or tryptophan. The D gene is left open where the match is weak. Clone size is stated in some rows and not others, as once, few, many or a class when expanded.

>TRBV4-2|-|-|TRBJ1-1
CASSQELGARTEAFF
TGTGCCAGCAGCCAAGAACTGGGGGCGAGGACTGAAGCTTTCTTT
>TRBV9|TRBD1|-|TRBJ1-2
CASSEGARGYTF
TGTGCCAGCAGCGAGGGGGCGAGGGGCTACACCTTC
>TRBV6-5|-|once|TRBJ2-2
CASSYSTSPGELFF
TGTGCCAGCAGTTATTCTACTAGCCCCGGGGAGCTGTTTTTT
>TRBV7-9|-|-|TRBJ2-7
CASSFPTGSYEQYF
TGTGCCAGCAGCTTTCCGACAGGTAGCTACGAGCAGTACTTC
>TRBV4-3|-|-|TRBJ1-3
CASSPPYLGGQGEWTGNTIYF
TGCGCCAGCAGCCCTCCATACCTTGGTGGCCAGGGTGAATGGACTGGAAACACCATATATTTT
>TRBV5-1|TRBD1|-|TRBJ2-7
CASSLWGQTYEQYF
TGCGCCAGCAGCTTGTGGGGACAGACCTACGAGCAGTACTTC
>TRBV6-1|TRBD2|-|TRBJ2-1
CASRDLGRGGNEQFF
TGTGCCAGCAGGGATCTCGGGCGGGGGGGCAATGAGCAGTTCTTC
>TRBV6-1|-|-|TRBJ1-3
CASRRDVNTIYF
TGTGCCAGCAGGCGGGATGTGAACACCATATATTTT
>TRBV4-3|TRBD1|-|TRBJ1-2
CASSQTGASNYGYTF
TGCGCCAGCAGCCAGACAGGGGCGTCTAACTATGGCTACACCTTC
>TRBV9|TRBD1|-|TRBJ1-4
CASSVGDSLGEKLFF
TGTGCCAGCAGCGTAGGGGACAGCCTAGGTGAAAAACTGTTTTTT
>TRBV25-1|-|-|TRBJ1-2
CASSEGSVRDARYGYTF
TGTGCCAGCAGTGAAGGGTCCGTGCGGGACGCTCGCTATGGCTACACCTTC
>TRBV7-3|TRBD2|-|TRBJ2-3
CASSLTRTSPPDTQYF
TGTGCCAGCAGCTTAACCAGGACTAGCCCCCCAGATACGCAGTATTTT
>TRBV7-3|-|-|TRBJ2-1
CASSPLVDSTSIDEQFF
TGTGCCAGCAGCCCCCTCGTGGACAGTACATCCATCGATGAGCAGTTCTTC
>TRBV27|TRBD1|-|TRBJ1-1
CASSWNPGQGNTEAFF
TGTGCCAGCAGTTGGAATCCGGGACAGGGTAACACTGAAGCTTTCTTT
>TRBV27|-|-|TRBJ2-7
CASSRPGQGSYEQYF
TGTGCCAGCAGTCGTCCGGGACAAGGATCCTACGAGCAGTACTTC
>TRBV2|-|-|TRBJ1-6
CASTSPGHLTHNSPLHF
TGTGCCAGCACTTCCCCGGGACATTTAACCCATAATTCACCCCTCCACTTT
>TRBV19|TRBD1|-|TRBJ2-7
CASSMGQGAYEQYF
TGTGCCAGTAGTATGGGACAGGGGGCCTACGAGCAGTACTTC
>TRBV7-8|-|-|TRBJ2-3
CASSPTFGGTSTDTQYF
TGTGCCAGCAGCCCGACCTTCGGGGGAACTAGCACAGATACGCAGTATTTT
>TRBV4-2|TRBD1|few|TRBJ2-7
CASSPRTGQGDYEQYF
TGTGCCAGCAGCCCGAGGACAGGGCAGGGTGACTACGAGCAGTACTTC
>TRBV7-9|-|-|TRBJ2-7
CASVLAGAAYEQYF
TGTGCCAGCGTCCTGGCGGGGGCGGCCTACGAGCAGTACTTC
>TRBV27|-|-|TRBJ1-4
CASSLSVQLNEKLFF
TGTGCCAGCAGTTTATCGGTTCAGTTGAATGAAAAACTGTTTTTT
>TRBV7-2|TRBD1|-|TRBJ1-6
CASSPRDRSYNSPLHF
TGTGCCAGCAGCCCTAGGGACAGATCTTATAATTCACCCCTCCACTTT
>TRBV6-4|-|-|TRBJ2-3
CASSDGTGAPDTQYF
TGTGCCAGCAGTGACGGGACTGGCGCACCAGATACGCAGTATTTT
>TRBV2|-|-|TRBJ2-6
CASSEGVRAPGANVLTF
TGTGCCAGCAGTGAAGGGGTGAGGGCTCCTGGGGCCAACGTCCTGACTTTC
>TRBV15|-|-|TRBJ2-7
CATSSSQFAYEQYF
TGTGCCACCAGCAGTAGCCAGTTCGCCTACGAGCAGTACTTC
>TRBV9|-|-|TRBJ2-2
CASSVVARGNTGELFF
TGTGCCAGCAGCGTAGTAGCTAGGGGGAACACCGGGGAGCTGTTTTTT
>TRBV4-1|TRBD2|once|TRBJ2-3
CASSQDPSGGDTDTQYF
TGCGCCAGCAGCCAGGATCCTAGCGGGGGGGACACAGATACGCAGTATTTT
>TRBV19|TRBD1|-|TRBJ1-4
CASSFLTGGPEKLFF
TGTGCCAGTAGTTTTCTGACAGGGGGCCCTGAAAAACTGTTTTTT
>TRBV5-6|-|-|TRBJ2-7
CASSLTAPYEQYF
TGTGCCAGCAGCTTGACAGCTCCCTACGAGCAGTACTTC
>TRBV29-1|TRBD1|-|TRBJ1-2
CSVRGQGSARYGYTF
TGCAGCGTCCGGGGACAGGGATCGGCCAGATATGGCTACACCTTC
>TRBV6-5|-|-|TRBJ1-2
CASSYHRSANYGYTF
TGTGCCAGCAGTTACCACCGCAGCGCTAACTATGGCTACACCTTC
>TRBV5-4|TRBD1|once|TRBJ1-3
CASSPTQGNSGNTIYF
TGTGCCAGCAGCCCTACACAGGGGAACTCTGGAAACACCATATATTTT
>TRBV4-1|-|-|TRBJ1-1
CASSQDAVEAFF
TGCGCCAGCAGCCAAGATGCGGTTGAAGCTTTCTTT
>TRBV18|-|-|TRBJ2-3
CASSALKGGNTDTQYF
TGTGCCAGCTCAGCCTTAAAAGGGGGAAACACAGATACGCAGTATTTT
>TRBV9|TRBD1|-|TRBJ1-2
CASSAWTGGVGYTF
TGTGCCAGCAGCGCTTGGACAGGGGGGGTTGGCTACACCTTC
>TRBV5-1|-|-|TRBJ2-2
CASSLGLENDLGELFF
TGCGCCAGCAGCTTGGGACTAGAAAACGACCTCGGGGAGCTGTTTTTT
>TRBV19|-|-|TRBJ1-1
CASRVLSGVTEAFF
TGTGCCAGTAGAGTCTTGTCGGGGGTCACTGAAGCTTTCTTT
>TRBV11-1|-|-|TRBJ2-5
CASSPYGRGATIGTQYF
TGTGCCAGCAGCCCCTATGGTCGGGGTGCAACAATCGGGACCCAGTACTTC
>TRBV9|-|-|TRBJ2-7
CASSPESRGGYEQYF
TGTGCCAGCAGCCCCGAATCGAGGGGAGGCTACGAGCAGTACTTC
>TRBV7-9|-|-|TRBJ1-2
CASSLGNRVGVNGYTF
TGTGCCAGCAGCTTAGGAAACAGGGTAGGAGTTAATGGCTACACCTTC
>TRBV4-1|-|-|TRBJ1-2
CASSQGPLPANYGYTF
TGCGCCAGCAGCCAAGGTCCACTCCCCGCTAACTATGGCTACACCTTC
>TRBV27|-|-|TRBJ1-1
CASSSQGSEAFF
TGTGCCAGCAGTTCCCAGGGTTCTGAAGCTTTCTTT
>TRBV18|TRBD1|once|TRBJ1-5
CASSLAGGSNQPQHF
TGTGCCAGCTCACTAGCAGGGGGCAGCAATCAGCCCCAGCATTTT
>TRBV9|TRBD1|-|TRBJ1-2
CASSGGGQGVFGYTF
TGTGCCAGCAGCGGGGGGGGACAGGGTGTTTTCGGCTACACCTTC
>TRBV9|TRBD1|-|TRBJ1-2
CASSPGQGDYGYTF
TGTGCCAGCAGCCCCGGACAGGGGGACTATGGCTACACCTTC
>TRBV7-9|-|-|TRBJ2-2
CASSLPLTGELFF
TGTGCCAGCAGCCTTCCCTTGACCGGGGAGCTGTTTTTT
>TRBV9|-|-|TRBJ2-1
CASSTGGGGPGEQFF
TGTGCCAGCAGCACCGGAGGGGGGGGGCCAGGCGAGCAGTTCTTC
>TRBV6-6|TRBD1|-|TRBJ1-3
CASSGTASGNTIYF
TGTGCCAGCAGCGGGACAGCCTCTGGAAACACCATATATTTT
>TRBV6-6|TRBD1|-|TRBJ1-5
CASSGRDRVNQPQHF
TGTGCCAGCAGTGGGAGGGACAGGGTAAATCAGCCCCAGCATTTT
>TRBV18|TRBD2|-|TRBJ2-5
CASSPRDYPSETQYF
TGTGCCAGCTCACCCCGGGACTACCCCTCAGAGACCCAGTACTTC
>TRBV7-8|-|-|TRBJ1-3
CASSLGGGATSGNTIYF
TGTGCCAGCAGCTTAGGGGGTGGGGCTACCTCTGGAAACACCATATATTTT
>TRBV20-1|TRBD1|-|TRBJ1-1
CSAPDRMGAFF
TGCAGTGCTCCGGACAGGATGGGAGCTTTCTTT
>TRBV7-2|TRBD1|-|TRBJ2-1
CASTGTADEQFF
TGTGCCAGCACCGGGACAGCGGATGAGCAGTTCTTC
>TRBV15|TRBD1|-|TRBJ1-1
CATSRTGPTEAFF
TGTGCCACCAGCAGGACAGGGCCTACTGAAGCTTTCTTT
>TRBV9|-|-|TRBJ1-2
CASSVGAGAETNYGYTF
TGTGCCAGCAGCGTAGGGGCGGGCGCCGAAACTAACTATGGCTACACCTTC
>TRBV7-2|-|-|TRBJ2-3
CASSLLRGPDTQYF
TGTGCCAGCAGCTTATTGCGGGGGCCAGATACGCAGTATTTT
>TRBV19|-|-|TRBJ2-3
CASRVWATTDTQYF
TGTGCCAGTAGGGTCTGGGCGACCACAGATACGCAGTATTTT
>TRBV7-2|-|-|TRBJ1-2
CASSWEAGGYTF
TGTGCCAGCAGCTGGGAAGCAGGAGGATACACCTTC
>TRBV27|-|-|TRBJ1-1
CASSLDLRQREAFF
TGTGCCAGCAGTTTAGATCTTCGGCAGCGTGAAGCTTTCTTT